This TCR beta chain was retrieved from a study of STAT5B mutations in CD4+ large granular lymphocyte leukemia. For the study at large: The CDR3 'QG' motif was associated with a particular HLA allele among healthy donors. Study-level findings and limits: Roughly a quarter of private leukemic clonotypes occurred rarely in other patients' non-leukemic repertoires. TRBV06-family usage was enriched in top patient clones (8/27) versus controls (2/35). Patient CD4-sorted repertoires looked more clonal than healthy CD4+ repertoires, even without putative leukemic clones.

Produced via immunoSEQ multiplex PCR; TCRdb's table is partial and in-frame only. The table lists some 33,000 clones, about 70% of them singletons, with 0.25% to 0.35% in the top ten. Trimming removed 3 bases at V and 12 bases at J, with 15 bases between. CDR1 MGHRA and CDR2 YSYEKL come from the germline V gene. This CDR3 region has 12 residues. Details on this clone: As yet, its antigen is unknown.

The source of this sequence is a human donor in good health. Sequencing input: CD4+ T cells from blood buffy coats. The V call is TRBV4-1, the J call TRBJ2-7; D is perhaps TRBD2 (6 bases). The CDR3 spells CASSHPGERRYF. CDR3 coding DNA: TGCGCCAGCAGCCACCCGGGGGAACGTCGGTACTTC.